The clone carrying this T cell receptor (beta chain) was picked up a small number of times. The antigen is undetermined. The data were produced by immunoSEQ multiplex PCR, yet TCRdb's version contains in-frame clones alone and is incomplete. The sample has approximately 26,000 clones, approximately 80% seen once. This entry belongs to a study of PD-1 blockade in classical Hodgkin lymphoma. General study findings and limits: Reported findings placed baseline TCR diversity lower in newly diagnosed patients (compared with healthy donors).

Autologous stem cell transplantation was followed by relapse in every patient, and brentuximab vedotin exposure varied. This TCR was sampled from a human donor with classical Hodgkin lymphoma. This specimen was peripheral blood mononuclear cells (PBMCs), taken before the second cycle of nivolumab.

For the CDR3, the DNA is TGTGCCAGCAGTTACGTATTAGGGGGAACCGGGGAGCTGTTTTTT. Its translation: CASSYVLGGTGELFF. The chain employs TRBV6-5 and TRBJ2-2, with a possible D match to TRBD1 (6 bases). CDR1 and CDR2 from the germline V gene are MNHEY and SVGAGI. V gave up 2 bases and J gave up 5 bases, with 12 bases separating them. The CDR3 loop spans 15 amino acids.